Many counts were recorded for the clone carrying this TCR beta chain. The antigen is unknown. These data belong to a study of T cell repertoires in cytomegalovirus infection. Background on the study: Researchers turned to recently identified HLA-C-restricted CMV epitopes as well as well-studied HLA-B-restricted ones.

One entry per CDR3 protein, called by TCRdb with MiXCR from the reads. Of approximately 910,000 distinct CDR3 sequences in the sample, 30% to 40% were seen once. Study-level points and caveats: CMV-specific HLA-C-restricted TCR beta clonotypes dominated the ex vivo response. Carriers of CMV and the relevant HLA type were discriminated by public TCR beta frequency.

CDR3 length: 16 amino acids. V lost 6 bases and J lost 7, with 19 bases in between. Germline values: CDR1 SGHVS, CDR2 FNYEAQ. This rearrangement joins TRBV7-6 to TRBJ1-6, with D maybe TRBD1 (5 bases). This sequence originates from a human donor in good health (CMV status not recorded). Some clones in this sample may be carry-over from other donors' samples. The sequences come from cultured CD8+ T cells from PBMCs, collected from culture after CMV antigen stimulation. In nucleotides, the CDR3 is TGTGCCAGCAGTAGGGTCGGGGACTTCGACAATTCACCCCTCCACTTT. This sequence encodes CASSRVGDFDNSPLHF.